Listed below are T cell receptor beta chains from one sample, sequenced in a study of vaccination and CD4 T cells after COVID-19. MiXCR, run by TCRdb on the PCR reads, gives a single entry per CDR3 protein. This table holds some 13,000 distinct CDR3 sequences, 40% to 60% found once. These receptors lack a known antigen. The sequenced sample was CD4+ T cells from blood, cultured in vitro. Source of these receptors: a human donor who had recovered from COVID-19. The CDR3 runs from the conserved cysteine through the conserved F or W. A D gene is named only where the DNA matches it firmly. For some rows the clone size is stated as once, few or many, or as a class when expanded; others skip it.

TGTGCCAGCAGCAGCTCGGGTGGGTACAATGAGCAGTTCTTC	CASSSSGGYNEQFF	NA	TRBV3-1	TRBJ2-1	NA
TGTGCCAGCAGCCTAAGGACAGGGAGGGCGAACACCGGGGAGCTGTTTTTT	CASSLRTGRANTGELFF	NA	TRBV5-6	TRBJ2-2	NA
TGTGCCAGTAGTAAGCAGGGGGCGGTTTACGAGCAGTACTTC	CASSKQGAVYEQYF	TRBD1	TRBV19	TRBJ2-7	once
TGTGCCAGCAGGAGAGACGGGGAGCTGTTTTTT	CASRRDGELFF	NA	TRBV2	TRBJ2-2	NA
TGTGCCAGCAGCGTGACTAGCGGGAGTTGGGAGACCCAGTACTTC	CASSVTSGSWETQYF	TRBD2	TRBV7-8	TRBJ2-5	NA
TGTGCCAGCAGTGCCGGACAGTTGAACACTGAAGCTTTCTTT	CASSAGQLNTEAFF	NA	TRBV6-1	TRBJ1-1	few
TGCAGTGCCGTGGTGCCTGCCAACGCCGTTAGTAGCAATCAGCCCCAGCATTTT	CSAVVPANAVSSNQPQHF	NA	TRBV20-1	TRBJ1-5	NA
TGCAGTGCTAGAGCCAAGGGTAATTCACCCCTCCACTTT	CSARAKGNSPLHF	NA	TRBV20-1	TRBJ1-6	once
TGTGCCAGCAGCCAAACTAGCGGGACGGCTGAGCAGTACTTC	CASSQTSGTAEQYF	TRBD2	TRBV11-2	TRBJ2-7	few
TGTGCCAGCAGTTTTGACGGAAATCAGCCCCAGCATTTT	CASSFDGNQPQHF	NA	TRBV28	TRBJ1-5	few
TGTGCCAGCCACGCAGGGCAGTATGGCTACACCTTC	CASHAGQYGYTF	NA	TRBV28	TRBJ1-2	NA
TGCAGTGCTCGTACACTAGCGGGAGCCGCAGATACGCAGTATTTT	CSARTLAGAADTQYF	TRBD2	TRBV20-1	TRBJ2-3	NA
TGTGCCAGTAGGGGGGACAGGGGAAACAATGAGCAGTTCTTC	CASRGDRGNNEQFF	TRBD1	TRBV19	TRBJ2-1	NA
TGCAGTGCTGCGCGGACTAGAGCAGATACGCAGTATTTT	CSAARTRADTQYF	TRBD2	TRBV20-1	TRBJ2-3	NA
TGTGCCAGCAGTTTTCTGGCCGACACCGGGGAGCTGTTTTTT	CASSFLADTGELFF	NA	TRBV12-3/TRBV12-4	TRBJ2-2	once
TGTGCCAGCAGCTTAGGACGGAGCACAGATACGCAGTATTTT	CASSLGRSTDTQYF	NA	TRBV7-3	TRBJ2-3	NA
TGTGCCAGCAGTTACTCCACGACAGGGGCTACGCAGTATTTT	CASSYSTTGATQYF	TRBD1	TRBV6-2/TRBV6-3	TRBJ2-3	NA
TGCAGTGCTACCAGGGACATGACGGTGTCACCCCTCCACTTT	CSATRDMTVSPLHF	NA	TRBV20-1	TRBJ1-6	NA
TGTGCCACCAGTGATGCCACAGACGCGACATTGATTTATGGCTACACCTTC	CATSDATDATLIYGYTF	NA	TRBV24-1	TRBJ1-2	NA
TGTGCCAGCAGTGGCCGGGACAGGGGTAATGGCTACACCTTC	CASSGRDRGNGYTF	TRBD1	TRBV6-1	TRBJ1-2	medium-sized
TGTGCCAGCAGTCCTACACAGGGGCGAAATTCACCCCTCCACTTT	CASSPTQGRNSPLHF	TRBD1	TRBV12-3/TRBV12-4	TRBJ1-6	few
TGTGCCTGGAGTGAGTCCAGTAACAGGGAGACCCAGTACTTC	CAWSESSNRETQYF	NA	TRBV30	TRBJ2-5	few
TGTGCCAGCAGTGCAGAAGGGGGGCACACTGAAGCTTTCTTT	CASSAEGGHTEAFF	NA	TRBV2	TRBJ1-1	NA
TGCAGTGCTAGAAGGGACGGCAACACTGAAGCTTTCTTT	CSARRDGNTEAFF	NA	TRBV20-1	TRBJ1-1	NA
TGTGCCAGCCGAGGACGGCAGAATAATCAGCCCCAGCATTTT	CASRGRQNNQPQHF	NA	TRBV2	TRBJ1-5	few